A single sample is the source of the 27 T cell receptor beta chains below, sequenced in a study of CD8+ T cells in alopecia areata. Treatment of the sample: oral pan-JAK inhibitor, 5-10 mg twice daily. The sequencing template was cDNA reverse transcribed from extracted RNA. Clones were read by immunoSEQ multiplex PCR, and TCRdb kept only the in-frame ones, dropping some. The sample consists of 150,000 to 200,000 clones, about 60% of them appearing once. Source: CD4+ T cells sorted from blood, taken at week 4, from a patient treated with tofacitinib. These receptors were obtained from a human donor with alopecia areata.

The chain couples TRBV5-4 to TRBJ2-1; D gene ambiguous. CDR1 SGHNT and CDR2 YYREEE come from the germline V gene (reference sequence). CDR3 length: 14 residues. V was clipped by 2 bases and J by 1 base, with 7 bases between them. CDR3 coding DNA: TGTGCCAGCAGCTTCCAGCGTTCCTACAATGAGCAGTTCTTC. Translating it yields CASSFQRSYNEQFF.

This CDR3 is CASSQERAGGRLYEQYF. The CDR3 nucleotides are TGTGCCAGCAGCCAAGAACGGGCTGGCGGGAGGTTATACGAGCAGTACTTC. The chain is built from TRBV4-2 and TRBJ2-7; 8 bases align to TRBD2. J lost 4 bases, V lost 0 bases, and 11 bases had no gene match. Looked up from germline, CDR1 is LGHNA and CDR2 is YNFKEQ. The CDR3 runs 17 residues.

The chain couples TRBV27 to TRBJ2-7; 10 nucleotides agree with TRBD1. J gave up 6 bases and V 3 bases, and 8 bases lay outside the gene matches. There are 15 residues in the CDR3. Looked up from germline, CDR1 is MNHEY and CDR2 is SMNVEV (reference sequence). DNA of the CDR3: TGTGCCAGCAGTTTTGGGGCGACAGGGGGCTTCGAGCAGTACTTC. The encoded protein is CASSFGATGGFEQYF.

The rearrangement joins TRBV30 to TRBJ1-5; D is possibly TRBD1 (5 bases). CDR3 size: 16 residues. Trimming cost V 0 bases and J 8 bases, with 20 bases left between them. The germline V gene has CDR1 GTSNPN and CDR2 SVGIG (reference sequence). Here the CDR3 reads CAWSVQVPGRIKPQHF. The CDR3 nucleotides read TGTGCCTGGAGTGTACAGGTTCCAGGAAGGATCAAGCCCCAGCATTTT.

The CDR3 DNA follows: TGTGCCAGCAGTTTACACCCGACTAACTATGGCTACACCTTC. Translating gives CASSLHPTNYGYTF. The gene calls are TRBV27 and TRBJ1-2; D is undetermined. The V end lost 2 bases, the J end lost 0 bases, and 7 bases lay between the germline ends. This CDR3 region has 14 residues. Per the germline V gene, CDR1 is MNHEY and CDR2 is SMNVEV (reference sequence).

This chain uses TRBV5-1 with TRBJ2-3; TRBD2 might be the D (6 bases). Trimming stripped 1 base from V and 5 bases from J, with 11 bases between. The germline CDR1 and CDR2 sequences are SGHRS and YFSETQ. This CDR3 comprises 14 residues. CDR3 protein: CASSLLTSRDTQYF. CDR3 sequence (DNA): TGCGCCAGCAGCTTGTTGACTAGTCGAGATACGCAGTATTTT.

This chain links TRBV28 with TRBJ2-4; TRBD1 is a possible D gene (6 bases). The ends were cut back, 5 bases at V and 5 bases at J, with 16 bases in the middle. The CDR3 totals 15 residues. CDR1 MDHEN and CDR2 SYDVKM come from the germline V gene. CDR3 coding DNA: TGTGCCAGCAGTGGCGGGTCACAGGGAGAAAACATTCAGTACTTC. It specifies CASSGGSQGENIQYF.

CDR3 in DNA: TGTGCCAGCAGCCTCTCCGGGACAGGGGGCGGAGGGTACTTC. Its protein is CASSLSGTGGGGYF. The chain has TRBV7-8 and TRBJ2-7; 12 bases are a match to TRBD1. The CDR3 is 14 amino acids. Germline V lookup: CDR1 SGHVS, CDR2 FQNEAQ. Trimming cost V 5 bases and J 12 bases; bases outside gene matches: 11.

The V call is TRBV7-9, the J call TRBJ2-5; TRBD1 matches 7 bases. The CDR3 is 14 amino acids. The V segment lost 3 bases and the J segment 2 bases; nucleotides outside the gene matches: 3. The V gene's germline CDR1 is SEHNR and CDR2 FQNEAQ (reference sequence). Written as DNA, the CDR3 is TGTGCCAGCAGCTTTCAGACAGGGCAAGAGACCCAGTACTTC. Amino acid sequence: CASSFQTGQETQYF.

The CDR3 loop reads CASSQTDRRNSPLHF. The CDR3 nucleotides are TGCGCCAGCAGCCAAACTGACAGGAGGAATTCACCCCTCCACTTT. The gene calls are TRBV4-3 and TRBJ1-6, with a weak D call TRBD1 (6 bases). CDR3 length equals 15 residues. V gave up 2 bases and J gave up 7 bases, with 12 bases separating them. Germline values: CDR1 LGHNA, CDR2 YSLEER.

This clone was counted many times. CDR3 amino acids: CASSYLAGGSYEQYF. The CDR3 DNA sequence: TGTGCCAGCAGTTACCTAGCGGGGGGGTCCTACGAGCAGTACTTC. The gene calls are TRBV28 and TRBJ2-7, with 12 bases fitting TRBD2. CDR3 length equals 15 residues. The germline CDR1 and CDR2 sequences are MDHEN and SYDVKM. The ends lost 4 bases at V and 1 base at J; junction bases unmatched: 2.

The chain carries TRBV6-6 and TRBJ1-1; TRBD1 aligns across 9 bases. Trimming cost V 5 bases and J 5 bases; bases outside gene matches: 6. The CDR3 is 14 residues long. Germline assignment: CDR1 MNHNY and CDR2 SVGAGI (reference sequence). The CDR3 DNA reads as TGTGCCAGCAGTGCCCCGGGACAGGGAACTGAAGCTTTCTTT. It encodes CASSAPGQGTEAFF.

This clone has just a few counts. The V and J genes are TRBV30 and TRBJ2-1; D not resolved. The CDR3 covers 12 residues. The germline CDR1 and CDR2 sequences are GTSNPN and SVGIG (reference sequence). V gave up 2 bases and J gave up 7 bases, with 9 bases separating them. The CDR3 is CAWSITRNEQFF. The CDR3 coding sequence is TGTGCCTGGAGTATAACCAGAAATGAGCAGTTCTTC.

J is TRBJ2-3 and V is TRBV9; TRBD2 matches at 8 bases. V lost 0 bases to trimming and J lost 6 bases; unmatched junction nucleotides: 6. Germline V gene data show CDR1 as SGDLS and CDR2 as YYNGEE. The CDR3 is made up of 15 amino acids. DNA of the CDR3: TGTGCCAGCAGCGTAGGATTAGCGGGGACTGATACGCAGTATTTT. This codes for CASSVGLAGTDTQYF.

The rearrangement joins TRBV18 to TRBJ1-5, with 10 bases lining up with TRBD1. Germline V gene sequence: CDR1 KGHSH, CDR2 LQKENI. CDR3 length: 14 amino acids. V shed 4 bases, J shed 4 bases, and the junction held 1 base outside the gene matches. The CDR3 is CASSRTGGNQPQHF. CDR3 sequence (DNA): TGTGCCAGCTCACGGACAGGGGGAAATCAGCCCCAGCATTTT.

The rearrangement uses TRBV5-6 and TRBJ1-1; TRBD1 matches at 12 bases. There are 14 residues in the CDR3. J was trimmed by 10 bases and V by 4 bases; bases with no gene match: 8. CDR1 is SGHDT, CDR2 YYEEEE, per germline. The CDR3 spells CASSRPGTGGRAFF. The CDR3 coding sequence is TGTGCCAGCAGCAGACCCGGGACAGGGGGCAGAGCTTTCTTT.

The V gene is TRBV9, the J gene TRBJ1-6, with D possibly matching TRBD1 (6 bases). This CDR3 spans 15 amino acids. The germline V gene encodes CDR1 SGDLS and CDR2 YYNGEE. The V and J ends lost 4 bases and 9 bases respectively, with 17 bases between them. In DNA, the CDR3 is TGTGCCAGCAGCCCGGGAGCACAGGGCGGTTCACCCCTCCACTTT. This translates into CASSPGAQGGSPLHF.

The CDR3 loop reads CASSLSALVASGGGETQYF. CDR3 nucleotides: TGTGCCAGCAGCTTGTCCGCTCTTGTGGCTAGCGGGGGTGGAGAGACCCAGTACTTC. This chain joins TRBV5-6 and TRBJ2-5; 10 bases line up with TRBD2. Germline assignment: CDR1 SGHDT and CDR2 YYEEEE. The ends lost 1 base at V and 4 bases at J; junction bases unmatched: 16. The CDR3 length is 19 residues. The full variable domain, with the rest looked up from reference TRBV5-6 and TRBJ2-5, is DAGVTQSPTHLIKTRGQQVTLRCSPKSGHDTVSWYQQALGQGPQFIFQYYEEEERQRGNFPDRFSGHQFPNYSSELNVNALLLGDSALYLCASSLSALVASGGGETQYFGPGTRLLVL.

The chain is built from TRBV7-6 and TRBJ2-3; 11 positions match TRBD1. CDR3 length: 16 residues. The germline V gene has CDR1 SGHVS and CDR2 FNYEAQ. J gave up 3 bases and V 0 bases, and 2 bases lay outside the gene matches. CDR3 sequence reads: CASSLAGQGATDTQYF. For the CDR3, the DNA is TGTGCCAGCAGCTTAGCAGGACAGGGGGCAACAGATACGCAGTATTTT.

This chain links TRBV4-1 with TRBJ1-2; no reliable D call. The ends were cut back, 6 bases at V and 10 bases at J, with 18 bases in the middle. CDR1 is MGHRA, CDR2 YSYEKL, per germline. CDR3 size: 13 residues. This CDR3 is CASRPIGRNDYTF. CDR3 in DNA: TGCGCCAGCAGACCCATAGGGCGTAATGACTACACCTTC.

The chain joins TRBV6-6 to TRBJ1-4; weak D call: TRBD1 (6 bases). The CDR3 consists of 14 residues. V was pared by 5 bases and J by 3 bases, with 10 bases between. Germline V gives CDR1 MNHNY, CDR2 SVGAGI (reference sequence). The CDR3 DNA reads TGTGCCAGCAGTCACAGGGTGGCTAATGAAAAACTGTTTTTT. It is translated as CASSHRVANEKLFF.

The genes are TRBV4-2 and TRBJ1-1; TRBD1 is a possible D gene (5 bases). This CDR3 is built from 15 residues. Trimming stripped 0 bases from V and 2 bases from J, with 10 bases between. Germline CDR1 and CDR2: LGHNA and YNFKEQ. DNA of the CDR3: TGTGCCAGCAGCCAAGATGGGGCGGGAAACACTGAAGCTTTCTTT. Translated: CASSQDGAGNTEAFF.

The chain carries TRBV4-1 and TRBJ1-6, with D possibly TRBD1 on 5 matching bases. CDR1 is MGHRA and CDR2 is YSYEKL in the germline V gene. V was cut by 4 bases and J by 11 bases, with 24 bases left in between. The CDR3 totals 17 residues. CDR3 region: CASSPGGGSGPLTPLHF. As DNA, the CDR3 is TGCGCCAGCAGCCCTGGGGGAGGATCTGGTCCATTGACACCCCTCCACTTT.

This chain connects TRBV7-2 to TRBJ2-1; D is ambiguous. V lost 3 bases and J lost 7, with 13 bases in between. Germline V gene lookup returns CDR1 SGHTA and CDR2 FQGNSA. The CDR3 has 14 amino acids. The CDR3 DNA follows: TGTGCCAGCAGCTTTGGCGTCCCAAAAAATGAGCAGTTCTTC. Translated, it gives CASSFGVPKNEQFF.

This clone was counted between two and nine times. The rearrangement joins TRBV4-3 to TRBJ2-6, with D tentatively TRBD1 (5 bases). Trimming took off 4 bases at V and 8 bases at J, with 12 bases between the two ends. This CDR3 comprises 14 residues. CDR1 LGHNA and CDR2 YSLEER come from the germline V gene. CDR3 sequence (DNA): TGCGCCAGCAGCCCCCTCCGACAGACCAACGTCCTGACTTTC. The encoded protein is CASSPLRQTNVLTF.

This chain joins TRBV30 and TRBJ1-5; D is uncertain. The V end was cut by 0 bases, the J end by 5 bases, with 8 bases between. Per the germline V gene, CDR1 is GTSNPN and CDR2 is SVGIG (reference sequence). The CDR3 has 13 residues. The CDR3 spells CAWSVGSDQPQHF. The CDR3 DNA reads TGTGCCTGGAGTGTGGGGTCCGATCAGCCCCAGCATTTT.

The rearrangement uses TRBV29-1 and TRBJ2-5; D remains ambiguous. The CDR3 has 15 amino acids. The germline gives CDR1 SQVTM, CDR2 ANQGSEA. V was shortened by 0 bases and J by 6 bases, with 17 bases between the two germline ends. DNA of the CDR3: TGCAGCGTTGAAGATCGTAGACTGGTTGTAAAGACCCAGTACTTC. Translation gives CSVEDRRLVVKTQYF.